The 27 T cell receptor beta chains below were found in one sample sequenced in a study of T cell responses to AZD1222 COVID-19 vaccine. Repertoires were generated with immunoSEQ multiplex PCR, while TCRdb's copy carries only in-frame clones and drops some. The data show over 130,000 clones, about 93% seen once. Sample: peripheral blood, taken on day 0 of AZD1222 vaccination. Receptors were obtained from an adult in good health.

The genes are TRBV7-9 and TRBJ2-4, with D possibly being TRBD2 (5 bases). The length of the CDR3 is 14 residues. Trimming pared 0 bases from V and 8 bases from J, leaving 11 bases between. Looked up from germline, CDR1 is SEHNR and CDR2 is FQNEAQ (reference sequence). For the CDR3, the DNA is TGTGCCAGCAGCTTAGCCGGACTGCCCCACATTCAGTACTTC. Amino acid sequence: CASSLAGLPHIQYF.

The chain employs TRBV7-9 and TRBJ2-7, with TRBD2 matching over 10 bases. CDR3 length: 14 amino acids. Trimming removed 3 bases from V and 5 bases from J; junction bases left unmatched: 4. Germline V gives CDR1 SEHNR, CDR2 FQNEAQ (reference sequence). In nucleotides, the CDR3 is TGTGCCAGCAGCTTGAGCGGGAGGGTCCACGAGCAGTACTTC. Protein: CASSLSGRVHEQYF.

In nucleotides, the CDR3 is TGTGCCAGCTCGCGGGACAGGGTGAATTCACCCCTCCACTTT. This codes for CASSRDRVNSPLHF. The chain combines TRBV18 with TRBJ1-6, with 9 bases fitting TRBD1. Germline V lookup: CDR1 KGHSH, CDR2 LQKENI. The J segment lost 7 bases and the V segment lost 6 bases, leaving 4 bases of the junction unmatched. This CDR3 comprises 14 residues.

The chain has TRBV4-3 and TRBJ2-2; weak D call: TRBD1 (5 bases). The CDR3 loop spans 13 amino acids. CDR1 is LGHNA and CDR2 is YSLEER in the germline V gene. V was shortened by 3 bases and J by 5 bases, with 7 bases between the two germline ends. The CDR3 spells CASSQQGTGELFF. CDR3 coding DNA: TGCGCCAGCAGCCAGCAGGGTACCGGGGAGCTGTTTTTT.

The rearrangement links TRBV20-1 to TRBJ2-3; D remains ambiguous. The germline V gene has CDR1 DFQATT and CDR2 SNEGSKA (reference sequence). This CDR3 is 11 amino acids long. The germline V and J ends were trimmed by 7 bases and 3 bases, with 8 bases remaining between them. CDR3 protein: CSGGKTDTQYF. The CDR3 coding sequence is TGCAGTGGTGGGAAGACAGATACGCAGTATTTT.

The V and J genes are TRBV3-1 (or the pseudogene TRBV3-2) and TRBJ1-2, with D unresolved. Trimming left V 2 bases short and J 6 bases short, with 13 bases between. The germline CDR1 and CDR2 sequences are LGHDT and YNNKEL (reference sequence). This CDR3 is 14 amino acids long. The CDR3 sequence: CASSQTKDRHGYTF. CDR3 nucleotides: TGTGCCAGCAGCCAAACTAAGGACCGTCATGGCTACACCTTC.

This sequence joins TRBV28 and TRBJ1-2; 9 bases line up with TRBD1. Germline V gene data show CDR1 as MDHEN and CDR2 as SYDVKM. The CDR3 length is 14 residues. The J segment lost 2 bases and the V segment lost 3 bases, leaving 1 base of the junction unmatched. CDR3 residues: CASSFGQGNYGYTF. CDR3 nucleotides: TGTGCCAGCAGTTTTGGACAGGGGAACTATGGCTACACCTTC.

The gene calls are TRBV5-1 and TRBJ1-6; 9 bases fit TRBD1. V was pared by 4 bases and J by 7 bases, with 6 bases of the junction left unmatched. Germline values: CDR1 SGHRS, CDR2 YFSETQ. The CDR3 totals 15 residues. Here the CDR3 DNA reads TGCGCCAGCAGCCGGGAGGGACAGGGCAATTCACCCCTCCACTTT. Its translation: CASSREGQGNSPLHF. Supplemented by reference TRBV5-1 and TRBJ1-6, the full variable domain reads KAGVTQTPRYLIKTRGQQVTLSCSPISGHRSVSWYQQTPGQGLQFLFEYFSETQRNKGNFPGRFSGRQFSNSRSEMNVSTLELGDSALYLCASSREGQGNSPLHFGNGTRLTVT.

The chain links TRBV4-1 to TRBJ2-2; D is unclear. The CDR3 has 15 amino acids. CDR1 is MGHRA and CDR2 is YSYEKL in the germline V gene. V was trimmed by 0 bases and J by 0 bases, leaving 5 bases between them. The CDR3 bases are TGCGCCAGCAGCCAAGAATGGACGAACACCGGGGAGCTGTTTTTT. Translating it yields CASSQEWTNTGELFF.

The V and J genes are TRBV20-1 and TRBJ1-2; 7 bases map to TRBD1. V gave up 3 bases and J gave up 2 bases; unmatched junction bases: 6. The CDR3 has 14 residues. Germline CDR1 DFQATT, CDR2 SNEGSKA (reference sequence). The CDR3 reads CSASNRGYNYGYTF. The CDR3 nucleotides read TGCAGTGCTAGTAACAGGGGCTACAACTATGGCTACACCTTC.

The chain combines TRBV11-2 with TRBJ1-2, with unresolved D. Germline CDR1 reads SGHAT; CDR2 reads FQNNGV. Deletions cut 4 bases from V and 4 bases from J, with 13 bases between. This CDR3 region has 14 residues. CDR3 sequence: CASSSTGRGYGYTF. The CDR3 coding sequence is TGTGCCAGCAGCTCTACGGGTCGCGGCTATGGCTACACCTTC.

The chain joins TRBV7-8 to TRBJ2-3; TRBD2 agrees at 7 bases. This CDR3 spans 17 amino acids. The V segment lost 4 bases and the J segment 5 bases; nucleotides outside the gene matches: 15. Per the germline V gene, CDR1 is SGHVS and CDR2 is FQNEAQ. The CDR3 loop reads CASSYPRNGVAGDTQYF. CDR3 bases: TGTGCCAGCAGCTACCCGAGAAACGGGGTAGCGGGAGATACGCAGTATTTT.

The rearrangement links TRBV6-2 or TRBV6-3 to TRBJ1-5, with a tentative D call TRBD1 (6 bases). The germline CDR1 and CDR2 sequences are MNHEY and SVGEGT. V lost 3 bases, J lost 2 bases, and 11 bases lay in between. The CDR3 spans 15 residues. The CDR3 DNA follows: TGTGCCAGCAGTTATAAGACAGGCCGCAATCAGCCCCAGCATTTT. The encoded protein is CASSYKTGRNQPQHF.

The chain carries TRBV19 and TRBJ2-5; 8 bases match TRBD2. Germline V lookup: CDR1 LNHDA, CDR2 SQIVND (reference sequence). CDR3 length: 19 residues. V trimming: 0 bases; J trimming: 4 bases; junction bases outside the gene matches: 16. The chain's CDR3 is CASSIEVPAGVGIGETQYF. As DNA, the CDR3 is TGTGCCAGTAGTATAGAAGTCCCAGCGGGGGTCGGCATTGGAGAGACCCAGTACTTC.

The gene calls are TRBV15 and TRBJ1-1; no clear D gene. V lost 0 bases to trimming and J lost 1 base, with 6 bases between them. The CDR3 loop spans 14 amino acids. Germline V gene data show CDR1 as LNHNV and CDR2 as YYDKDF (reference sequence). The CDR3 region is CATSRDFGNTEAFF. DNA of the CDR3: TGTGCCACCAGCAGAGATTTCGGGAACACTGAAGCTTTCTTT.

CDR3 in amino acids: CASSLGTTRSYEQYF. The CDR3 DNA reads as TGTGCCAGCAGCCTCGGGACAACCCGCTCCTACGAGCAGTACTTC. The chain is built from TRBV3-1 (or the pseudogene TRBV3-2) and TRBJ2-7; D is possibly TRBD1 (6 bases). Germline V CDR1 and CDR2: LGHDT, YNNKEL (reference sequence). Trimming removed 4 bases from V and 0 bases from J, with 13 bases in between. The CDR3 is 15 amino acids.

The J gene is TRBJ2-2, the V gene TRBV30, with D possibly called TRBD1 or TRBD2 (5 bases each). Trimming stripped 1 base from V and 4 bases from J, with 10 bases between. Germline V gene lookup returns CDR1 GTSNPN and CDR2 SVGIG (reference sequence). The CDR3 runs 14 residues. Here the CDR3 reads CAWSDPGTTGELFF. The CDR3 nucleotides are TGTGCCTGGAGTGACCCAGGGACCACCGGGGAGCTGTTTTTT.

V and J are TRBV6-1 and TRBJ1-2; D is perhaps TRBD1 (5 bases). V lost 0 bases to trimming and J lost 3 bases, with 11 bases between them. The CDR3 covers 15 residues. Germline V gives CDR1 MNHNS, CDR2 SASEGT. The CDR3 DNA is TGTGCCAGCAGTGAAGCGGGCGGGGGGTACTATGGCTACACCTTC. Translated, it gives CASSEAGGGYYGYTF.

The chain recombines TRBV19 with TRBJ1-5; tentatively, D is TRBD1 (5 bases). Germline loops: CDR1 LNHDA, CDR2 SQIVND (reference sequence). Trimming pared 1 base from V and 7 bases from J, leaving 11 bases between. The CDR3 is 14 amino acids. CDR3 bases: TGTGCCAGTAGTATAGGTTCGGGGACCCAGCCCCAGCATTTT. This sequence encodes CASSIGSGTQPQHF.

The CDR3: CASSPSGFSTDTQYF. As DNA, the CDR3 is TGTGCCAGCAGCCCCTCCGGATTTAGCACAGATACGCAGTATTTT. This chain joins TRBV9 and TRBJ2-3, with D hard to call. Trimming shortened V by 4 bases and J by 0 bases, and 12 bases separated the two germline ends. Germline loops: CDR1 SGDLS, CDR2 YYNGEE. This CDR3 spans 15 amino acids. The full variable domain, with the rest looked up from reference TRBV9 and TRBJ2-3, is DSGVTQTPKHLITATGQRVTLRCSPRSGDLSVYWYQQSLDQGLQFLIQYYNGEERAKGNILERFSAQQFPDLHSELNLSSLELGDSALYFCASSPSGFSTDTQYFGPGTRLTVL.

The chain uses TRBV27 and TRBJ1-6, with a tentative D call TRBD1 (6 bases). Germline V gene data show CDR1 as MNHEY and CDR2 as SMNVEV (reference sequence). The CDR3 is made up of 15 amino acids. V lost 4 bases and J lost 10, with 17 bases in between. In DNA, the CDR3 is TGTGCCAGCAGTTCGGAGGGGTTCGGACAGTCACCCCTCCACTTT. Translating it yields CASSSEGFGQSPLHF.

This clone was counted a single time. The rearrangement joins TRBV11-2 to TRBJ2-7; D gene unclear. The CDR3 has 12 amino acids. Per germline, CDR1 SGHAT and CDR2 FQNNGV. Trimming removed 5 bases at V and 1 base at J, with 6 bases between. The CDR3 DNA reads TGTGCCAGCAGCGGCCTTTCCTACGAGCAGTACTTC. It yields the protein CASSGLSYEQYF.

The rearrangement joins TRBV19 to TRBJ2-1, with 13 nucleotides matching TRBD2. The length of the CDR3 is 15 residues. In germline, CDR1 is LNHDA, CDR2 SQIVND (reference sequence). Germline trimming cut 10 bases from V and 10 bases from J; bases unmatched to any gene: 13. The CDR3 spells CATSEAGLAGAEQFF. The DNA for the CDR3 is TGTGCCACGTCGGAAGCCGGACTAGCGGGAGCAGAGCAGTTCTTC.

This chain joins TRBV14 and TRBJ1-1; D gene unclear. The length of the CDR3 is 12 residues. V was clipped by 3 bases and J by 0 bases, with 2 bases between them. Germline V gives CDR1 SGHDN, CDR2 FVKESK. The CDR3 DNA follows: TGTGCCAGCAGCCAGGTGAACACTGAAGCTTTCTTT. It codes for CASSQVNTEAFF.

In nucleotides, the CDR3 is TGTGCCAGTAGTATAGTATCGGCAGGGGGTGAAAAACTGTTTTTT. Its protein product is CASSIVSAGGEKLFF. The V and J genes are TRBV19 and TRBJ1-4; 7 bases line up with TRBD1. Germline lookup yields CDR1 LNHDA and CDR2 SQIVND (reference sequence). CDR3 length: 15 amino acids. V gave up 1 base and J gave up 7 bases; unmatched junction bases: 6.

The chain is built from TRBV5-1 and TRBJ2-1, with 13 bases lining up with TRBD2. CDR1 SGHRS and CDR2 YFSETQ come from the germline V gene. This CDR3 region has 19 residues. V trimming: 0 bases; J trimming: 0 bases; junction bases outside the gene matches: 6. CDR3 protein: CASSLEGLAGLNSYNEQFF. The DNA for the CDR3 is TGCGCCAGCAGCTTGGAGGGACTAGCGGGACTAAACTCCTACAATGAGCAGTTCTTC.

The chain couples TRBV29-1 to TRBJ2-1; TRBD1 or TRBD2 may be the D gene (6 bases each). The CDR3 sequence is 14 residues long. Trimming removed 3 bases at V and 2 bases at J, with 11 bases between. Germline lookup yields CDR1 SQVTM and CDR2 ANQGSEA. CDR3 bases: TGCAGCGTTGATTCGGGGGCGACCTACAATGAGCAGTTCTTC. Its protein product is CSVDSGATYNEQFF.